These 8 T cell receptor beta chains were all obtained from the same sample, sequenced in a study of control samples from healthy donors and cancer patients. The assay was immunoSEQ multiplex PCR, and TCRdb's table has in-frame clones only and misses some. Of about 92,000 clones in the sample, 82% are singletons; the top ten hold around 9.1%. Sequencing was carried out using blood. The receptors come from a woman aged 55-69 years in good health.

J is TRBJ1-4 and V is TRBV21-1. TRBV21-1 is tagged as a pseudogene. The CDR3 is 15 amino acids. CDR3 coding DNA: TGTGCCAGCAGCAAAGGGAAGAAGGAGGGAGAAAAACTGTTTTTT. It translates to CASSKGKKEGEKLFF.

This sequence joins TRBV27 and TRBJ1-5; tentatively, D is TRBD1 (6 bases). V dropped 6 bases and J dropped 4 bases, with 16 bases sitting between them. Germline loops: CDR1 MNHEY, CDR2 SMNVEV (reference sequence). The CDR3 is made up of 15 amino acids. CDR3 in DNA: TGTGCCAGCAGGGGGGGCACCTTGGGGAATCAGCCCCAGCATTTT. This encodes CASRGGTLGNQPQHF.

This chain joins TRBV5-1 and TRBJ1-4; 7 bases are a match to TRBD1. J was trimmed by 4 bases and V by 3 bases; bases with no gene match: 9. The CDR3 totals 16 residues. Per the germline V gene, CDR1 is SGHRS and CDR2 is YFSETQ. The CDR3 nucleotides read TGCGCCAGCAGCTCCGGGCTGGACAGGAGTAATGAAAAACTGTTTTTT. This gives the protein CASSSGLDRSNEKLFF. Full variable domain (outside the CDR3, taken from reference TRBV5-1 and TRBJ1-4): KAGVTQTPRYLIKTRGQQVTLSCSPISGHRSVSWYQQTPGQGLQFLFEYFSETQRNKGNFPGRFSGRQFSNSRSEMNVSTLELGDSALYLCASSSGLDRSNEKLFFGSGTQLSVL.

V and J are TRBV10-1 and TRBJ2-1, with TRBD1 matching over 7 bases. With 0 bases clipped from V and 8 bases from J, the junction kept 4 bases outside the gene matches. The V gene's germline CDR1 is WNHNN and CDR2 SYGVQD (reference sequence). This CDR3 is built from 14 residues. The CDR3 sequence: CASSESGRGYEQFF. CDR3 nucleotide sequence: TGCGCCAGCAGTGAGTCGGGCAGGGGGTATGAGCAGTTCTTC.

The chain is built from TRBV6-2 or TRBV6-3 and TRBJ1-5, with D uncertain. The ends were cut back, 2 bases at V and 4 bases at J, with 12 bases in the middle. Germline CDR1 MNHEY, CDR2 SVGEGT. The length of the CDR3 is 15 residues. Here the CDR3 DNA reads TGTGCCAGCAGTTACGATTACAGACCGAATCAGCCCCAGCATTTT. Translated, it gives CASSYDYRPNQPQHF.

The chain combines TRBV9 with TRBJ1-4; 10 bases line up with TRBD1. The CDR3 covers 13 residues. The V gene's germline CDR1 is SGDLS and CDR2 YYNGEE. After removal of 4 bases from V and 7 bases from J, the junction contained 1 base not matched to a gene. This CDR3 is CASSRDRGEKLFF. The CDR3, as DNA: TGTGCCAGCAGCAGGGACAGGGGTGAAAAACTGTTTTTT.

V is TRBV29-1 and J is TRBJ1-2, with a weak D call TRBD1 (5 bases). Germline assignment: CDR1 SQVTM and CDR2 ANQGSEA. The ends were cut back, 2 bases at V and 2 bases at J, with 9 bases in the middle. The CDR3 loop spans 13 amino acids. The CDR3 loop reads CSVEWDRNYGYTF. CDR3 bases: TGCAGCGTTGAATGGGACCGAAACTATGGCTACACCTTC. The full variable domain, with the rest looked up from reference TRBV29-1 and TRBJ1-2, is SAVISQKPSRDICQRGTSLTIQCQVDSQVTMMFWYRQQPGQSLTLIATANQGSEATYESGFVIDKFPISRPNLTFSTLTVSNMSPEDSSIYLCSVEWDRNYGYTFGSGTRLTVV.

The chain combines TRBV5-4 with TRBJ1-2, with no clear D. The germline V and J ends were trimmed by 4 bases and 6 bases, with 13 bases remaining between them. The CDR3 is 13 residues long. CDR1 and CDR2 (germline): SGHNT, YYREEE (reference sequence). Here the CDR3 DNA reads TGTGCCAGCAGCGAGATTGGTGTGAATGGCTACACCTTC. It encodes CASSEIGVNGYTF.